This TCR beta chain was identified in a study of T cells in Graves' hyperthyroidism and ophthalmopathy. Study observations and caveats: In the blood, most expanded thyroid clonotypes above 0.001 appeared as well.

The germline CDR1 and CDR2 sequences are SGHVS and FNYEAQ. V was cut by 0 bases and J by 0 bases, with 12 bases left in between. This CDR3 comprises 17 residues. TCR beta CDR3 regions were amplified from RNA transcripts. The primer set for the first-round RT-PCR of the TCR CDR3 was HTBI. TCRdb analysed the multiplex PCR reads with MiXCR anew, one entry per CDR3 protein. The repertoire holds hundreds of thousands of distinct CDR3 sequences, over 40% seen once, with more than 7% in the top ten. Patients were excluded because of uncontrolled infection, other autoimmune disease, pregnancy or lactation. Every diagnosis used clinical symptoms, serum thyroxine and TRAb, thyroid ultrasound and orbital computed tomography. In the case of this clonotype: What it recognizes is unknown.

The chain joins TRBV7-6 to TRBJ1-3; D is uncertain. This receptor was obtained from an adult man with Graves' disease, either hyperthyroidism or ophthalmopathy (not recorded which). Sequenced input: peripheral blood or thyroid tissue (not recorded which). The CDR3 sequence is CASSLAIDGPSGNTIYF. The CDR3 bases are TGTGCCAGCAGCTTAGCGATAGACGGTCCCTCTGGAAACACCATATATTTT.